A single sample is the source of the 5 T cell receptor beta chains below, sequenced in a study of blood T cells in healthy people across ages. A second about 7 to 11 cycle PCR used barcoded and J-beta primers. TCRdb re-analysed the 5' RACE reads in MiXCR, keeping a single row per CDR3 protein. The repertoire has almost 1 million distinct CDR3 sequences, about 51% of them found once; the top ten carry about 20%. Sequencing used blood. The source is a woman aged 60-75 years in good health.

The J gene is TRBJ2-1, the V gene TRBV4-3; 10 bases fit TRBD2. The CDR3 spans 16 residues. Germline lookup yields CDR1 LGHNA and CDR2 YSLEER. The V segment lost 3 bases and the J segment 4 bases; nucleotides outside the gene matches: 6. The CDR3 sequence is CASSHRLAGAYNEQFF. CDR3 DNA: TGCGCCAGCAGCCACCGCCTAGCGGGAGCATACAATGAGCAGTTCTTC.

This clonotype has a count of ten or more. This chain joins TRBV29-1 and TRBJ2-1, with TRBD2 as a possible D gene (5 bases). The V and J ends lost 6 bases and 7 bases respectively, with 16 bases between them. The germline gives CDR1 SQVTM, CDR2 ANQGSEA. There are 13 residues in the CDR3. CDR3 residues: CSVAPYSGNEQFF. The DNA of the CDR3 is TGCAGCGTGGCCCCCTACTCGGGGAATGAGCAGTTCTTC.

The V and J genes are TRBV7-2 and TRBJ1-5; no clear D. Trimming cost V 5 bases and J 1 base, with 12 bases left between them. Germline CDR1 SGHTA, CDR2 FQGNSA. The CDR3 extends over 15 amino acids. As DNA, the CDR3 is TGTGCCAGCAGCCTGGACTTTCGGAGCAATCAGCCCCAGCATTTT. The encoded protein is CASSLDFRSNQPQHF.

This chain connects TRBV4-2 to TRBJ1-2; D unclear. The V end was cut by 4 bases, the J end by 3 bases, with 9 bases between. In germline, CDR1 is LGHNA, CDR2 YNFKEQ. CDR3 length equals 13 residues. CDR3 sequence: CASSRGRDYGYTF. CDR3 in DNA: TGTGCCAGCAGCCGCGGGAGGGACTATGGCTACACCTTC.

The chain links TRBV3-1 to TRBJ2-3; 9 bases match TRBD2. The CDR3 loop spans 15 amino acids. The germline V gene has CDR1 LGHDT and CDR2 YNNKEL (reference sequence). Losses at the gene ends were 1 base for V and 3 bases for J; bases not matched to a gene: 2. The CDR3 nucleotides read TGTGCCAGCAGCCAAGTTCTAGCGGGAACAGATACGCAGTATTTT. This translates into CASSQVLAGTDTQYF.